The rows below give T cell receptor beta chains drawn from one sample of a study of shared clonotypes between healthy human individuals. Profiled with immunoSEQ multiplex PCR; TCRdb holds only in-frame clones, not every one. The sample yields about 2,100,000 clones, just over 90% seen once. Material: naive CD8+ T cells from PBMCs. Every receptor here comes from a man aged 18 to 29 in good health. Some clones in this sample may be carry-over from other donors' samples. Each CDR3 is given with its conserved first and last residue. The order of the fields is clone size, D gene, J gene, V gene, CDR3 DNA, CDR3 protein. A D gene is named only where the DNA matches it firmly. Where a row states a size, it is once, few, many or the class of an expanded clone; other rows omit it.

clone_size: once
d_call: .
j_call: TRBJ1-2
v_call: TRBV29-1
cdr3_nt: TGCAGCGTTGTATTTTGGAGGGACTATGGCTACACCTTC
cdr3_aa: CSVVFWRDYGYTF

clone_size: .
d_call: .
j_call: TRBJ1-2
v_call: TRBV19
cdr3_nt: TGTGCCAGTAGTATACGTGTCGGACCAACCCCCGCGGGTGGCTACACCTTC
cdr3_aa: CASSIRVGPTPAGGYTF

clone_size: .
d_call: .
j_call: TRBJ1-1
v_call: TRBV7-9
cdr3_nt: TGTGCCAGCAGCCTAGGCGGGGGCACTGAAGCTTTCTTT
cdr3_aa: CASSLGGGTEAFF

clone_size: .
d_call: .
j_call: TRBJ1-3
v_call: TRBV7-2
cdr3_nt: TGTGCCAGCAGCACCCAAGGCAGTCTTTACTCTGGAAACACCATATATTTT
cdr3_aa: CASSTQGSLYSGNTIYF

clone_size: .
d_call: TRBD1
j_call: TRBJ1-1
v_call: TRBV6-6
cdr3_nt: TGTGCCAGCAGGTCCCGGGACAGGGGGCTGAGTACTGAAGCTTTCTTT
cdr3_aa: CASRSRDRGLSTEAFF

clone_size: .
d_call: TRBD1
j_call: TRBJ2-7
v_call: TRBV11-1
cdr3_nt: TGTGCCAGCAGCTTCCCCCCGGCTGAGGGGGCAAACTACGAGCAGTACTTC
cdr3_aa: CASSFPPAEGANYEQYF

clone_size: .
d_call: .
j_call: TRBJ1-4
v_call: TRBV4-3
cdr3_nt: TGCGCCAGCAGCCAAGCAAGGGGACTAGAACTGTTTTTT
cdr3_aa: CASSQARGLELFF

clone_size: .
d_call: .
j_call: TRBJ2-1
v_call: TRBV28
cdr3_nt: TGTGCCAGCAGTTTCAGGGGGGCCTACAATGAGCAGTTCTTC
cdr3_aa: CASSFRGAYNEQFF

clone_size: .
d_call: .
j_call: TRBJ2-7
v_call: TRBV28
cdr3_nt: TGTGCCAGCAGTTTGGCAGGGGCCTACGAGCAGTACTTC
cdr3_aa: CASSLAGAYEQYF

clone_size: .
d_call: .
j_call: TRBJ2-1
v_call: TRBV2
cdr3_nt: TGTGCCAGCACCCCGTGGGGATACAATGAGCAGTTCTTC
cdr3_aa: CASTPWGYNEQFF

clone_size: .
d_call: TRBD1
j_call: TRBJ1-1
v_call: TRBV18
cdr3_nt: TGTGCCAGCGGAGGGGGCGAAGACACTGAAGCTTTCTTT
cdr3_aa: CASGGGEDTEAFF

clone_size: .
d_call: .
j_call: TRBJ2-2
v_call: TRBV19
cdr3_nt: TGTGCCAGTAAGGAGGCACCGAACACCGGGGAGCTGTTTTTT
cdr3_aa: CASKEAPNTGELFF

clone_size: .
d_call: .
j_call: TRBJ2-1
v_call: TRBV11-1
cdr3_nt: TGTGCCAGCAGCTTAGCGCCTGGATTTCTTCCTGAGCAGTTCTTC
cdr3_aa: CASSLAPGFLPEQFF

clone_size: .
d_call: .
j_call: TRBJ1-3
v_call: TRBV13
cdr3_nt: TGTGCCAGCAGCTTAGCGGGGCTCGGAAACACCATATATTTT
cdr3_aa: CASSLAGLGNTIYF

clone_size: .
d_call: .
j_call: TRBJ2-1
v_call: TRBV28
cdr3_nt: TGTGCCAGCAGTTTCGAGAATAATGAGCAGTTCTTC
cdr3_aa: CASSFENNEQFF

clone_size: .
d_call: .
j_call: TRBJ2-7
v_call: TRBV28
cdr3_nt: TGTGCCAGCAGCCAGACTAGTCTAGGGCAGTACTTC
cdr3_aa: CASSQTSLGQYF

clone_size: .
d_call: TRBD1
j_call: TRBJ1-5
v_call: TRBV4-1
cdr3_nt: TGCGCCAGCAGCCAACTACCTGGGACAGGTAGCAATCAGCCCCAGCATTTT
cdr3_aa: CASSQLPGTGSNQPQHF

clone_size: .
d_call: .
j_call: TRBJ2-3
v_call: TRBV28
cdr3_nt: TGTGCCAGCAGCTACGGGGACCCTAGTCAAGATACGCAGTATTTT
cdr3_aa: CASSYGDPSQDTQYF

clone_size: .
d_call: .
j_call: TRBJ2-7
v_call: TRBV27
cdr3_nt: TGTGCCAGCAGTTTACCCGGGGGCAATTTAGAGCAGTACTTC
cdr3_aa: CASSLPGGNLEQYF

clone_size: .
d_call: .
j_call: TRBJ2-4
v_call: TRBV4-1
cdr3_nt: TGCGCCAGCAGCGGGGACCAAAACATTCAGTACTTC
cdr3_aa: CASSGDQNIQYF

clone_size: .
d_call: .
j_call: TRBJ2-6
v_call: TRBV2
cdr3_nt: TGTGCCAGCAGTGAATCGGCCCGGGTACCTTCGGGGGGGGCCAACGTCCTGACTTTC
cdr3_aa: CASSESARVPSGGANVLTF

clone_size: .
d_call: TRBD2
j_call: TRBJ2-1
v_call: TRBV27
cdr3_nt: TGTGCCACCATTACACCCCGGGGACTAGCGGAGAGGAGATTCTACAATGAGCAGTTCTTC
cdr3_aa: CATITPRGLAERRFYNEQFF

clone_size: .
d_call: .
j_call: TRBJ2-7
v_call: TRBV14
cdr3_nt: TGTGCCAGCAGCCAAGGCCAGGGAGTGCACGAGCAGTACTTC
cdr3_aa: CASSQGQGVHEQYF

clone_size: .
d_call: TRBD1
j_call: TRBJ1-2
v_call: TRBV7-2
cdr3_nt: TGTGCCAGCAGCTTAGCGATCGGAACAGGGGGCCGCGGCTACACCTTC
cdr3_aa: CASSLAIGTGGRGYTF

clone_size: .
d_call: .
j_call: TRBJ1-1
v_call: TRBV28
cdr3_nt: TGTGCCAGCAGTTTATTAGTGAACACTGAGGCTTTCTTT
cdr3_aa: CASSLLVNTEAFF

clone_size: once
d_call: TRBD1
j_call: TRBJ1-2
v_call: TRBV27
cdr3_nt: TGTGCCAGCAGTACCCGGGACAGCTACGGCTACACCTTC
cdr3_aa: CASSTRDSYGYTF

clone_size: .
d_call: .
j_call: TRBJ1-1
v_call: TRBV5-1
cdr3_nt: TGCGCCAGTTGGGACCTGAACACTGAAGCTTTCTTT
cdr3_aa: CASWDLNTEAFF